Presented here are 32 T cell receptor beta chains from one specimen sequenced in a study of Tregs in tolerant kidney transplant recipients. Using immunoSEQ multiplex PCR, the repertoire was profiled, and TCRdb retains in-frame clones only, with some absent. The repertoire has 9,500 to 12,000 clones, under 95% of them found once; the top ten carry over 5.5%. What these receptors recognize is not known. Sequencing was performed on Tregs from blood cultured with allogeneic cells, taken before the transplant. These receptors came from a human patient who received a combined kidney and bone marrow transplant.

This chain connects TRBV19 to TRBJ1-5; 9 nucleotides match TRBD1. The germline V gene has CDR1 LNHDA and CDR2 SQIVND (reference sequence). Trimming took 6 bases from V and 4 from J; bases not matched to a gene: 4. CDR3 size: 14 residues. The CDR3 region has the DNA TGTGCCAGTAGATGGACAGGGGCTAATCAGCCCCAGCATTTT. Protein sequence: CASRWTGANQPQHF.

This clone was seen once. The chain uses TRBV6-6 and TRBJ2-7, with TRBD1 matching over 8 bases. Germline V gives CDR1 MNHNY, CDR2 SVGAGI (reference sequence). V was clipped by 5 bases and J by 3 bases; unmatched bases: 9. CDR3 length: 15 amino acids. In DNA, the CDR3 is TGTGCCAGCAGTCAGTCCAGGACAGGGTTCTACGAGCAGTACTTC. Translated, it gives CASSQSRTGFYEQYF.

As to this clone: This sample includes further DNA sequences coding for the same CDR3. V and J are TRBV5-1 and TRBJ1-2; a weak D match, TRBD1 (5 bases). This CDR3 spans 15 amino acids. With 0 bases removed from V and 4 bases from J, the gap between germline ends came to 13 bases. CDR1 is SGHRS and CDR2 is YFSETQ in the germline V gene. CDR3 sequence (DNA): TGCGCCAGCAGCTTGGGGGGGACCGAAGCCTATGGCTACACCTTC. As protein: CASSLGGTEAYGYTF.

The chain recombines TRBV19 with TRBJ1-6, with D unclear. The CDR3 is made up of 14 amino acids. CDR1 LNHDA and CDR2 SQIVND come from the germline V gene (reference sequence). The V end lost 0 bases, the J end lost 5 bases, and 5 bases lay between the germline ends. The CDR3 protein is CASSIEHHNSPLHF. The CDR3 DNA follows: TGTGCCAGTAGTATAGAACACCATAATTCACCCCTCCACTTT.

This chain uses TRBV5-6 with TRBJ1-5; D unresolved. The V and J ends lost 1 base and 7 bases respectively, with 15 bases between them. Germline lookup yields CDR1 SGHDT and CDR2 YYEEEE. The CDR3 totals 15 residues. This CDR3 reads CASSLSGSGGQPQHF. CDR3 nucleotides: TGTGCCAGCAGCTTGAGTGGCAGTGGAGGACAGCCCCAGCATTTT. Using reference TRBV5-6 and TRBJ1-5 for the parts outside the CDR3, the full variable domain is DAGVTQSPTHLIKTRGQQVTLRCSPKSGHDTVSWYQQALGQGPQFIFQYYEEEERQRGNFPDRFSGHQFPNYSSELNVNALLLGDSALYLCASSLSGSGGQPQHFGDGTRLSIL.

This sequence joins TRBV14 and TRBJ1-2, with 7 bases lining up with TRBD1. V lost 1 base, J lost 5 bases, and 4 bases stayed unmatched. The CDR3 has 14 amino acids. Germline assignment: CDR1 SGHDN and CDR2 FVKESK. The CDR3 protein is CASSQGQGFYGYTF. The CDR3 region has the DNA TGTGCCAGCAGCCAAGGACAGGGCTTTTATGGCTACACCTTC.

The rearrangement joins TRBV11-2 to TRBJ2-5; D perhaps matches TRBD2 (6 bases). V lost 1 base, J lost 5 bases, and 17 bases lay in between. The V gene's germline CDR1 is SGHAT and CDR2 FQNNGV. The CDR3 sequence is 16 residues long. This chain's CDR3 is CASSLGGGARMETQYF. CDR3 in DNA: TGTGCCAGCAGCTTAGGTGGCGGGGCTAGAATGGAGACCCAGTACTTC.

The rearrangement uses TRBV11-2 and TRBJ2-5; no reliable D call. Germline values: CDR1 SGHAT, CDR2 FQNNGV. The V end lost 5 bases, the J end lost 8 bases, and 9 bases lay between the germline ends. The CDR3 is 11 residues long. The CDR3 spells CASSPKSTQYF. The CDR3 DNA sequence: TGTGCCAGCAGCCCCAAGAGTACCCAGTACTTC.

This clone was picked up one time. This chain links TRBV18 with TRBJ2-3; 9 nucleotides align to TRBD2. The CDR3 loop spans 16 amino acids. J was trimmed by 5 bases and V by 6 bases; bases with no gene match: 12. The germline CDR1 and CDR2 sequences are KGHSH and LQKENI. CDR3 bases: TGTGCCAGCTCCTTAGAATATAGCGGGGGAAGAGATACGCAGTATTTT. Amino acid sequence: CASSLEYSGGRDTQYF.

On this clone itself: The sample contains more than one DNA sequence encoding this CDR3. The chain carries TRBV11-3 and TRBJ1-2; 8 bases align to TRBD1. After removal of 4 bases from V and 4 bases from J, the junction contained 20 bases not matched to a gene. CDR3 length: 19 amino acids. Germline CDR1 is SGHNT and CDR2 is YENEEA. The CDR3 bases are TGTGCCAGCAGCTCTCCTCGGTTGGGGCAGGGGGCGCTCGGCTATGGCTACACCTTC. This codes for CASSSPRLGQGALGYGYTF.

V gene TRBV28 combines with J gene TRBJ2-7, with 8 bases matching TRBD2. CDR3 length: 15 amino acids. Trimming removed 6 bases from V and 0 bases from J; junction bases left unmatched: 7. Germline V gene sequence: CDR1 MDHEN, CDR2 SYDVKM. CDR3 bases: TGTGCCAGCAGGGCAGCGGGGGCCAACTCCTACGAGCAGTACTTC. Translation gives CASRAAGANSYEQYF.

This clone was observed once. The chain is built from TRBV5-1 and TRBJ2-1; 12 bases fit TRBD2. There are 15 residues in the CDR3. V lost 4 bases to trimming and J lost 6 bases; unmatched junction nucleotides: 5. Germline V gene data show CDR1 as SGHRS and CDR2 as YFSETQ. In nucleotides, the CDR3 is TGCGCCAGCAGCCCGGGACTAGCGGGTACCAATGAGCAGTTCTTC. Protein sequence: CASSPGLAGTNEQFF.

V usage is TRBV28 and J usage is TRBJ1-1, with no clear D. CDR1 is MDHEN and CDR2 is SYDVKM in the germline V gene. The CDR3 consists of 12 residues. Trimming stripped 6 bases from V and 11 bases from J, with 16 bases between. CDR3 coding DNA: TGTGCCAGCAGCACGGTTGCCCCGACGGCTTTCTTT. It codes for CASSTVAPTAFF.

This clone was recorded only once. The V and J genes are TRBV11-2 and TRBJ2-5, with 8 bases aligning to TRBD2. The germline V gene has CDR1 SGHAT and CDR2 FQNNGV. The V segment lost 4 bases and the J segment 5 bases; nucleotides outside the gene matches: 9. There are 15 residues in the CDR3. The CDR3 coding sequence is TGTGCCAGCAGCTGGACTAGCTCTTACTATGAGACCCAGTACTTC. Translation gives CASSWTSSYYETQYF.

V gene TRBV4-2 combines with J gene TRBJ2-3; D may be TRBD2 (5 bases). CDR3 length equals 16 residues. Germline values: CDR1 LGHNA, CDR2 YNFKEQ. V shed 5 bases and J shed 3 bases, with 18 bases lying between them. The CDR3, as DNA: TGTGCCAGCAGCGGTGGGCTCCACCGAGGGACAGATACGCAGTATTTT. Protein sequence: CASSGGLHRGTDTQYF.

The CDR3 spells CASSGDYDTQYF. The CDR3 DNA sequence: TGTGCCAGCAGCGGAGACTACGATACGCAGTATTTT. This sequence joins TRBV2 and TRBJ2-3; the D gene is possibly TRBD2 (5 bases). Trimming removed 6 bases at V and 6 bases at J, with 10 bases between. There are 12 residues in the CDR3. The germline gives CDR1 SNHLY, CDR2 FYNNEI.

In nucleotides, the CDR3 is TGTGCCAGCAGCTTAGCAGGGCTTCCCTACGAGCAGTACTTC. It specifies CASSLAGLPYEQYF. This chain uses TRBV7-9 with TRBJ2-7; D unclear. The germline CDR1 and CDR2 sequences are SEHNR and FQNEAQ (reference sequence). The CDR3 totals 14 residues. Trimming removed 0 bases from V and 2 bases from J, with 8 bases in between.

A single count supports this clone. The J gene is TRBJ2-2, the V gene TRBV7-2, with D perhaps matching TRBD2 (5 bases). V was shortened by 3 bases and J by 5 bases, with 13 bases between the two germline ends. This CDR3 has 15 amino acids. Germline values: CDR1 SGHTA, CDR2 FQGNSA. The DNA for the CDR3 is TGTGCCAGCAGCTTCTCACCTGGAGGTACCGGGGAGCTGTTTTTT. Amino acid sequence: CASSFSPGGTGELFF.

The chain carries TRBV14 and TRBJ1-6; D call uncertain. V lost 5 bases and J 10 bases, leaving 21 bases between the germline ends. This CDR3 region has 16 residues. CDR1 is SGHDN, CDR2 FVKESK, per germline. The CDR3 here is CASSDRITSVGSPLHF. In DNA, the CDR3 is TGTGCCAGCAGCGACCGAATAACAAGCGTCGGATCACCCCTCCACTTT. The variable domain in full, with the rest retrieved from reference TRBV14 and TRBJ1-6, is EAGVTQFPSHSVIEKGQTVTLRCDPISGHDNLYWYRRVMGKEIKFLLHFVKESKQDESGMPNNRFLAERTGGTYSTLKVQPAELEDSGVYFCASSDRITSVGSPLHFGNGTRLTVT.

This clone was counted a few times. This chain joins TRBV5-6 and TRBJ1-5; possibly TRBD1 for D (5 bases). The CDR3 spans 15 residues. The germline gives CDR1 SGHDT, CDR2 YYEEEE. The germline V and J ends were trimmed by 2 bases and 5 bases, with 14 bases remaining between them. As DNA, the CDR3 is TGTGCCAGCAGCTTTGCAGGGCGGGACGATCAGCCCCAGCATTTT. Amino acids: CASSFAGRDDQPQHF.

The genes are TRBV11-1 and TRBJ2-5; D is perhaps TRBD2 (6 bases). This CDR3 is built from 15 residues. V gave up 4 bases and J gave up 1 base, with 13 bases separating them. The V gene's germline CDR1 is SGHAT and CDR2 FQDESV (reference sequence). CDR3 in DNA: TGTGCCAGCAGCTCTCACCACGGGAGCCAAGAGACCCAGTACTTC. This encodes CASSSHHGSQETQYF.

V and J are TRBV19 and TRBJ2-5; 10 nucleotides match TRBD2. The CDR3 length is 15 residues. CDR1 and CDR2 (germline): LNHDA, SQIVND (reference sequence). V trimming: 10 bases; J trimming: 5 bases; junction bases outside the gene matches: 13. CDR3 nucleotide sequence: TGTGCCACACAAATAGCGGGGGGTACTCCGGAGACCCAGTACTTC. It is translated as CATQIAGGTPETQYF.

J is TRBJ2-5 and V is TRBV7-9; 7 bases fit TRBD2. Trimming at V came to 0 bases and at J to 10 bases, leaving 5 bases not matched to a gene. The CDR3 sequence is 13 residues long. The germline V gene has CDR1 SEHNR and CDR2 FQNEAQ (reference sequence). DNA of the CDR3: TGTGCCAGCAGCTTAGCAGTAGCGGGCCACCAGTACTTC. It specifies CASSLAVAGHQYF.

The rearrangement joins TRBV7-8 to TRBJ2-5; D possibly uses TRBD1 or TRBD2 (6 bases each). Germline values: CDR1 SGHVS, CDR2 FQNEAQ. CDR3 length equals 17 residues. With 1 base removed from V and 5 bases from J, the gap between germline ends came to 20 bases. The CDR3 DNA follows: TGTGCCAGCAGCTTAGGTCTTTTCGGGGGCGTAGTCGAGACCCAGTACTTC. Translated: CASSLGLFGGVVETQYF.

The chain combines TRBV11-2 with TRBJ2-1, with D hard to call. Germline V gene lookup returns CDR1 SGHAT and CDR2 FQNNGV. The CDR3 loop spans 14 amino acids. V was pared by 1 base and J by 5 bases, with 9 bases between. CDR3 in amino acids: CASSLVSLNNEQFF. The CDR3 DNA reads TGTGCCAGCAGCTTAGTATCTTTAAACAATGAGCAGTTCTTC.

V usage is TRBV14 and J usage is TRBJ1-2; D might be TRBD1 (6 bases). Trimming cost V 4 bases and J 8 bases, with 20 bases left between them. The CDR3 loop spans 15 amino acids. The germline V gene encodes CDR1 SGHDN and CDR2 FVKESK. The CDR3 loop is CASSPTGFVREGYTF. CDR3 in DNA: TGTGCCAGCAGCCCGACAGGTTTTGTGCGGGAAGGCTACACCTTC.

This clone has only one observation. This chain connects TRBV11-3 to TRBJ2-2, with D hard to call. Germline values: CDR1 SGHNT, CDR2 YENEEA. Trimming pared 0 bases from V and 6 bases from J, leaving 11 bases between. The CDR3 has 15 amino acids. This CDR3 is CASSLDNRPSGELFF. In DNA, the CDR3 is TGTGCCAGCAGCTTAGATAATAGGCCCTCCGGGGAGCTGTTTTTT.

V gene TRBV5-4 combines with J gene TRBJ2-1, with TRBD2 matching 14 bases. Trimming took 3 bases from V and 14 from J; bases not matched to a gene: 4. Germline-derived CDR1 and CDR2 are SGHNT and YYREEE (reference sequence). This CDR3 contains 13 residues. The CDR3 DNA sequence: TGTGCCAGCAGCTGGGGACTAGCGGGGGTTAAGTTCTTC. Protein sequence: CASSWGLAGVKFF.

The V call is TRBV2, the J call TRBJ1-4; D ambiguous. V lost 2 bases to trimming and J lost 8 bases, with 15 bases between them. The CDR3 is 15 amino acids. The germline V gene has CDR1 SNHLY and CDR2 FYNNEI. The chain's CDR3 is CASSESFRGGEKLFF. Here the CDR3 DNA reads TGTGCCAGCAGTGAATCTTTCCGTGGCGGAGAAAAACTGTTTTTT.

The rearrangement joins TRBV19 to TRBJ2-5; D perhaps matches TRBD1 (5 bases). The DNA matches TRBJ2-7 better at its end, which makes the J call doubtful. Germline CDR1 and CDR2: LNHDA and SQIVND (reference sequence). This CDR3 contains 13 residues. CDR3 sequence: CASSLGAAYEQYF. The CDR3 DNA is TGTGCCAGTAGTTTAGGGGCTGCGTACGAGCAGTACTTC.

The CDR3 here is CASRPGTVGSEQYF. CDR3 DNA sequence: TGCGCCAGCAGACCTGGGACAGTTGGATCCGAGCAGTACTTC. The rearrangement joins TRBV5-1 to TRBJ2-7; 7 bases map to TRBD1. After removal of 5 bases from V and 6 bases from J, the junction contained 11 bases not matched to a gene. This CDR3 is 14 amino acids long. Germline CDR1 and CDR2: SGHRS and YFSETQ. Full variable domain (outside the CDR3, taken from reference TRBV5-1 and TRBJ2-7): KAGVTQTPRYLIKTRGQQVTLSCSPISGHRSVSWYQQTPGQGLQFLFEYFSETQRNKGNFPGRFSGRQFSNSRSEMNVSTLELGDSALYLCASRPGTVGSEQYFGPGTRLTVT.

This chain connects TRBV6-6 to TRBJ1-5; D perhaps matches TRBD1 (5 bases). Deletions cut 6 bases from V and 9 bases from J, with 18 bases between. The germline CDR1 and CDR2 sequences are MNHNY and SVGAGI (reference sequence). The CDR3 is made up of 14 amino acids. The CDR3 loop is CASSPGGDGRPQHF. The CDR3 nucleotides are TGTGCCAGCAGCCCCGGGGGTGACGGTAGGCCCCAGCATTTT.